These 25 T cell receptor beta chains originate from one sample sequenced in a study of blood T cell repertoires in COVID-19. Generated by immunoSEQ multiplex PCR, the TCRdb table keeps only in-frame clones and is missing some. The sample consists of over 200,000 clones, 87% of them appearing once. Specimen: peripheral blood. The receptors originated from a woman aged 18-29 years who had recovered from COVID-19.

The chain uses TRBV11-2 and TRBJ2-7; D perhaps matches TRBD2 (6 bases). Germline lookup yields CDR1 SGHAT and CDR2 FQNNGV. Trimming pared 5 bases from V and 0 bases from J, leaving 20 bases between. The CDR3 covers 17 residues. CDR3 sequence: CASSEPTWRASSYEQYF. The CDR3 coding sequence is TGTGCCAGCAGCGAACCGACTTGGAGGGCATCCTCCTACGAGCAGTACTTC.

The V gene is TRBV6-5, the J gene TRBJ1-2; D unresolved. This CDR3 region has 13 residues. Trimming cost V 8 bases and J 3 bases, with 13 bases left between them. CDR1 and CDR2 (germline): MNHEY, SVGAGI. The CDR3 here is CASGLPTDYGYTF. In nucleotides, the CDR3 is TGTGCCAGCGGACTACCAACAGACTATGGCTACACCTTC.

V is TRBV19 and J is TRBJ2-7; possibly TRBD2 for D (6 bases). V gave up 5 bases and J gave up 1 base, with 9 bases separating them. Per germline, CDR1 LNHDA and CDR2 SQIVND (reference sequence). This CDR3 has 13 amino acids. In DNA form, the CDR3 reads TGTGCCAGTAGTGCCGGGACTTCCTACGAGCAGTACTTC. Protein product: CASSAGTSYEQYF.

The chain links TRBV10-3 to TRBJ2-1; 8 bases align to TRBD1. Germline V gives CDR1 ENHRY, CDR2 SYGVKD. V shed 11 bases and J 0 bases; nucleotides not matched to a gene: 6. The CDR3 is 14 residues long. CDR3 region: CASQGANSYNEQFF. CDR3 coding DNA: TGTGCCTCCCAGGGGGCAAACTCCTACAATGAGCAGTTCTTC.

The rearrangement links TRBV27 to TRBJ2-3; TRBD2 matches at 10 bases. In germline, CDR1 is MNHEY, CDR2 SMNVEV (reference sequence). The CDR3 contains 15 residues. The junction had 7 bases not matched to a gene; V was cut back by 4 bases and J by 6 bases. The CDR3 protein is CASSWSSGSPDTQYF. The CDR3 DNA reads TGTGCCAGCAGTTGGTCTAGCGGGAGTCCCGATACGCAGTATTTT.

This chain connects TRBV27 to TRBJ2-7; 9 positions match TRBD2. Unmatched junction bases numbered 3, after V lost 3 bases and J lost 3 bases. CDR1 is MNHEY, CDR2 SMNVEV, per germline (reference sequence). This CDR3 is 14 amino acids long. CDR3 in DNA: TGTGCCAGCAGTTTTAGCGGGAGTGTCTACGAGCAGTACTTC. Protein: CASSFSGSVYEQYF.

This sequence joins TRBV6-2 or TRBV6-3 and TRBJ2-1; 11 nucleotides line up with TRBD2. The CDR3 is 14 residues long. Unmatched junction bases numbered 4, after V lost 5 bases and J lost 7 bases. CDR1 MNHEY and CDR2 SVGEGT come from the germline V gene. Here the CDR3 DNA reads TGTGCCAGCAGTGGGGGACTAGCGGTTAATGAGCAGTTCTTC. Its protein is CASSGGLAVNEQFF.

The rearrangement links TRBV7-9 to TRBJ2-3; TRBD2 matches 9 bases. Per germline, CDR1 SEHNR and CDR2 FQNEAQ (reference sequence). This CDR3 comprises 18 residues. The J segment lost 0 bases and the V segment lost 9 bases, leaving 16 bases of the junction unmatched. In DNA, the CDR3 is TGTGCCAGTGCTTCTAGCGGGACCGAGGTCGTTAGCACAGATACGCAGTATTTT. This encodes CASASSGTEVVSTDTQYF.

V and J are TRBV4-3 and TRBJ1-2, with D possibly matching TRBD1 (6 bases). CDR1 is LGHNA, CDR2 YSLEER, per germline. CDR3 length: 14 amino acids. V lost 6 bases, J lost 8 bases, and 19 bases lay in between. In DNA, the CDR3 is TGCGCCAGCAGGCAATCTCCTACAGGGATGGGCTACACCTTC. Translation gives CASRQSPTGMGYTF.

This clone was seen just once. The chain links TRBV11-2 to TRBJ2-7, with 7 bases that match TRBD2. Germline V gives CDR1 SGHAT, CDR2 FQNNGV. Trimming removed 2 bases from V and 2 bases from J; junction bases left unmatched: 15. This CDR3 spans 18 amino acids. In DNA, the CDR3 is TGTGCCAGCAGCTTACTTTATTCGGGGAGGGTGCAGACCTACGAGCAGTACTTC. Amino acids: CASSLLYSGRVQTYEQYF.

The CDR3 coding sequence is TGTGCCAGTAGCTCGACAGGGGTCGGATCGGAGACCCAGTACTTC. This gives the protein CASSSTGVGSETQYF. The V and J genes are TRBV19 and TRBJ2-5; 8 nucleotides line up with TRBD1. This CDR3 spans 15 amino acids. V was clipped by 6 bases and J by 5 bases; unmatched bases: 11. Per the germline V gene, CDR1 is LNHDA and CDR2 is SQIVND (reference sequence). Full variable domain (remainder filled in from reference TRBV19 and TRBJ2-5): DGGITQSPKYLFRKEGQNVTLSCEQNLNHDAMYWYRQDPGQGLRLIYYSQIVNDFQKGDIAEGYSVSREKKESFPLTVTSAQKNPTAFYLCASSSTGVGSETQYFGPGTRLLVL.

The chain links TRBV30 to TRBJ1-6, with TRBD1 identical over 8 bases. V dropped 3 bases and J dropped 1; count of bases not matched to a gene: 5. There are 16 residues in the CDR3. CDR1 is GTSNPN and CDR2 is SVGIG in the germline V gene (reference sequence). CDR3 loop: CAWSIRGHSYNSPLHF. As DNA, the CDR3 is TGTGCCTGGAGCATCAGGGGGCATTCCTATAATTCACCCCTCCACTTT.

The CDR3 loop reads CASSLEGGTEAFF. Here the CDR3 DNA reads TGTGCCAGCAGCTTGGAAGGAGGCACTGAAGCTTTCTTT. The V gene is TRBV5-4, the J gene TRBJ1-1, with D unresolved. This CDR3 is 13 amino acids long. Per germline, CDR1 SGHNT and CDR2 YYREEE (reference sequence). Trimming cost V 0 bases and J 4 bases, with 7 bases left between them.

DNA of the CDR3: TGTGCCAGCAGTTTGGGGACAGGGGTTTCACCCCTCCACTTT. Its protein is CASSLGTGVSPLHF. This chain connects TRBV28 to TRBJ1-6; 10 bases fit TRBD1. V shed 3 bases and J 9 bases; nucleotides not matched to a gene: 2. CDR3 size: 14 residues. From germline, CDR1 is MDHEN and CDR2 SYDVKM. Using reference TRBV28 and TRBJ1-6 for the parts outside the CDR3, the full variable domain is DVKVTQSSRYLVKRTGEKVFLECVQDMDHENMFWYRQDPGLGLRLIYFSYDVKMKEKGDIPEGYSVSREKKERFSLILESASTNQTSMYLCASSLGTGVSPLHFGNGTRLTVT.

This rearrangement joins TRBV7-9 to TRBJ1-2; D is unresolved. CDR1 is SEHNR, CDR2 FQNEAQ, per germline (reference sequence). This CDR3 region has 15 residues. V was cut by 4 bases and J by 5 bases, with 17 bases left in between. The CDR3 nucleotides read TGTGCCAGCAGCTACGAGAGGGCGTCATTTTATGGCTACACCTTC. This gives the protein CASSYERASFYGYTF.

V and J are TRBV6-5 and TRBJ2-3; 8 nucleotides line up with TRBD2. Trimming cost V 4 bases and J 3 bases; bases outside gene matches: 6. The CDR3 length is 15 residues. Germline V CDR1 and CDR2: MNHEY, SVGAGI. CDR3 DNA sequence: TGTGCCAGCAGTTTTAGCGGGATTGGGACAGATACGCAGTATTTT. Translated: CASSFSGIGTDTQYF.

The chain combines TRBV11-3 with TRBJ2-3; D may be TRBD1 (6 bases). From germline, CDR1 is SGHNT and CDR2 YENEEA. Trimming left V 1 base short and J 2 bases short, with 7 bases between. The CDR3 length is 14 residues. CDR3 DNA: TGTGCCAGCAGCTTAGGGGGGCCCACAGATACGCAGTATTTT. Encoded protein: CASSLGGPTDTQYF. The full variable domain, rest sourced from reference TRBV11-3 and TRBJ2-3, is EAGVVQSPRYKIIEKKQPVAFWCNPISGHNTLYWYLQNLGQGPELLIRYENEEAVDDSQLPKDRFSAERLKGVDSTLKIQPAELGDSAVYLCASSLGGPTDTQYFGPGTRLTVL.

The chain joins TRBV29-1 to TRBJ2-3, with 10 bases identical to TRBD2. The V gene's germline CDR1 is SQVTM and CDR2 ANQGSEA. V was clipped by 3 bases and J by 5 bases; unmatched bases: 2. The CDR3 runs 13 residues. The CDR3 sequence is CSVDGTSVDTQYF. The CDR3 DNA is TGCAGCGTTGATGGGACTAGCGTAGATACGCAGTATTTT.

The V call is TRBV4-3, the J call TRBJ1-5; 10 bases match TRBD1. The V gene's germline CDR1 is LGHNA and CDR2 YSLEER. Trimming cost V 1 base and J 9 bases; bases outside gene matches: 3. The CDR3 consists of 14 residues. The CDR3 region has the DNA TGCGCCAGCAGCCAAGGACAGGGGGCATTGCCCCAGCATTTT. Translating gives CASSQGQGALPQHF.

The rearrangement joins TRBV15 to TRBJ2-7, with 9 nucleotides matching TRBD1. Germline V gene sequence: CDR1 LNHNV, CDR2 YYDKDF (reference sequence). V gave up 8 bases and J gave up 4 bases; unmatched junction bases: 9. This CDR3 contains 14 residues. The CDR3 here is CATSGEQGAYEQYF. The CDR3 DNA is TGTGCCACCTCGGGGGAACAGGGGGCATACGAGCAGTACTTC.

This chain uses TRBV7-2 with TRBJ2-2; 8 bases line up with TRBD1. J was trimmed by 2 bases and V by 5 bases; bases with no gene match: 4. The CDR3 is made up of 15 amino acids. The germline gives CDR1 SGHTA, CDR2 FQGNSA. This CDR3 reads CASSPDRVNTGELFF. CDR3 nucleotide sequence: TGTGCCAGCAGCCCGGACAGGGTCAACACCGGGGAGCTGTTTTTT.

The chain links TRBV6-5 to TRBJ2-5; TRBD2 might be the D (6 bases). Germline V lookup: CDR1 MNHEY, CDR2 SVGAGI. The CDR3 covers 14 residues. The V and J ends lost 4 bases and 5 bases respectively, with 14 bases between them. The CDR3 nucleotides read TGTGCCAGCAGTTCCCCGACGGGGAGGGAGACCCAGTACTTC. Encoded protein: CASSSPTGRETQYF.

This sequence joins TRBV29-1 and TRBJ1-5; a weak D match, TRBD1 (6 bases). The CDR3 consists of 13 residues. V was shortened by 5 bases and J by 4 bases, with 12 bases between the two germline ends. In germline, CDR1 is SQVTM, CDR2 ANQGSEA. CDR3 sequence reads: CSVIGGKNQPQHF. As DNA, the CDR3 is TGCAGCGTTATAGGGGGAAAAAATCAGCCCCAGCATTTT.

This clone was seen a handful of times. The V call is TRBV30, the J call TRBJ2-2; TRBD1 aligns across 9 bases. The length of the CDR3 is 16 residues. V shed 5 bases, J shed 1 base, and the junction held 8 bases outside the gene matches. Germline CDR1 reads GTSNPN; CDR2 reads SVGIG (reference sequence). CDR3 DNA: TGTGCCTGGTCCCACGGGACAGGGCGGAACACCGGGGAGCTGTTTTTT. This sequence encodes CAWSHGTGRNTGELFF.

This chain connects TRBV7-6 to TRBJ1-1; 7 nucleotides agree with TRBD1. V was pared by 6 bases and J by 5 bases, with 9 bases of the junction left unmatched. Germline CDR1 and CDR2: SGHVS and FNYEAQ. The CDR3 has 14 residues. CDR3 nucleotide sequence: TGTGCCAGCAGGATAGGGGGCGGGGAAACTGAAGCTTTCTTT. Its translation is CASRIGGGETEAFF.